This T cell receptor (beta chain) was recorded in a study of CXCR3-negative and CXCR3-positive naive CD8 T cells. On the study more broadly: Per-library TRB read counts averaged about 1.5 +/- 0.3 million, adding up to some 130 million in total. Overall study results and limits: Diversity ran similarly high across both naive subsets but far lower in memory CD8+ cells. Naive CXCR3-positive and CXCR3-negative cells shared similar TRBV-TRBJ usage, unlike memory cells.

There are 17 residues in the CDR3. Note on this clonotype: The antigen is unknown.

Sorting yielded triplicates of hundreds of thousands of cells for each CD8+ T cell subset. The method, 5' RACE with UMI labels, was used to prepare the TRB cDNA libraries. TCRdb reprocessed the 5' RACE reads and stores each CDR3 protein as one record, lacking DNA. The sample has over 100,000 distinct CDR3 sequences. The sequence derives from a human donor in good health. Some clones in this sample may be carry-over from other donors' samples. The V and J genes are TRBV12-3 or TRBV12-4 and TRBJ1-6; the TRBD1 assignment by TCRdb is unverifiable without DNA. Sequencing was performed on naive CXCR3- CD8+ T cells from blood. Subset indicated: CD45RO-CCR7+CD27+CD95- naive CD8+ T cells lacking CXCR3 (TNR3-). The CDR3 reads CASSEERGNSYNSPLHF.